Reported below is one T cell receptor beta chain. Its specificity is unknown. The sample originates from a study of graft-versus-host responses after intestinal transplantation. Turning to the study itself: Multivisceral, liver-intestinal, or isolated intestinal transplants were performed in recipients. For approximately three years after anti-thymocyte globulin induction, all recipients took tacrolimus and steroids.

Whole-study findings and limits: Allograft graft-versus-host to host-versus-graft clonal ratios ran high in patients with graft-donor T cell macrochimerism. HvG clone declines early post-transplant were associated with peak circulating GvH levels.

The assay was immunoSEQ multiplex PCR, and TCRdb's table has in-frame clones only and misses some. The sample consists of some 110,000 clones, around 94% of them appearing once. The specimen comprised unstimulated CD4+ T cells sorted from spleen or lymph node cells, sampled before transplant. This TCR was recovered from a human donor who was the organ donor for an intestinal transplant.

CDR3 sequence: CASSQAGGSPYEQYF. The CDR3 nucleotides read TGCGCCAGCAGCCAAGCCGGCGGGTCTCCCTACGAGCAGTACTTC. The rearrangement links TRBV4-1 to TRBJ2-7; a possible D gene is TRBD2 (5 bases). Trimming removed 1 base from V and 2 bases from J, with 12 bases in between. The CDR3 loop spans 15 amino acids. Germline V gene lookup returns CDR1 MGHRA and CDR2 YSYEKL.